One and the same sample provided the 24 T cell receptor beta chains below, sequenced in a study of PD-L1 blockade in urothelial cancer. Measured with immunoSEQ multiplex PCR; TCRdb has only the in-frame clones, and not every one. The table shows about 30,000 clones, with 75% to 90% occurring only once. This sample comprised PBMCs, obtained around atezolizumab (anti-PD-L1) treatment. Receptors originate from a man aged 50 to 60 with urothelial cancer.

The chain couples TRBV6-6 to TRBJ2-3, with 8 bases identical to TRBD2. This CDR3 has 15 amino acids. In germline, CDR1 is MNHNY, CDR2 SVGAGI (reference sequence). After removal of 5 bases from V and 6 bases from J, the junction contained 10 bases not matched to a gene. CDR3 sequence: CASSPPGGESDTQYF. CDR3 nucleotides: TGTGCCAGCAGTCCTCCGGGGGGGGAGTCCGATACGCAGTATTTT.

The rearrangement links TRBV7-9 to TRBJ1-2, with 7 nucleotides matching TRBD1. Germline lookup yields CDR1 SEHNR and CDR2 FQNEAQ (reference sequence). This CDR3 is 18 amino acids long. V dropped 5 bases and J dropped 6; count of bases not matched to a gene: 21. The CDR3 bases are TGTGCCAGCAGCGGGTACCGGGACAGAACCCCTGCTGACCATGGCTACACCTTC. Its protein is CASSGYRDRTPADHGYTF.

J is TRBJ2-1 and V is TRBV10-1; 7 nucleotides match TRBD1. V shed 6 bases and J 0 bases; nucleotides not matched to a gene: 8. Germline V CDR1 and CDR2: WNHNN, SYGVQD (reference sequence). The CDR3 contains 16 residues. CDR3 sequence reads: CASSARRDSSYNEQFF. CDR3 nucleotide sequence: TGCGCCAGCAGCGCACGAAGGGACAGCTCCTACAATGAGCAGTTCTTC.

The chain uses TRBV30 and TRBJ2-1, with 8 bases matching TRBD2. The CDR3 is made up of 16 amino acids. Germline V gene sequence: CDR1 GTSNPN, CDR2 SVGIG (reference sequence). The V and J ends lost 3 bases and 7 bases, in that order; junction bases with no gene match: 14. The CDR3 DNA follows: TGTGCCTGGAGAGGTTGGGGGCTAGCGGGTTTTAATGAGCAGTTCTTC. Its translation is CAWRGWGLAGFNEQFF. The complete variable domain, with remaining parts taken from reference TRBV30 and TRBJ2-1, reads SQTIHQWPATLVQPVGSPLSLECTVEGTSNPNLYWYRQAAGRGLQLLFYSVGIGQISSEVPQNLSASRPQDRQFILSSKKLLLSDSGFYLCAWRGWGLAGFNEQFFGPGTRLTVL.

This clone was observed a single time. V is TRBV11-2 and J is TRBJ1-1, with D possibly matching TRBD1 (5 bases). Germline CDR1 SGHAT, CDR2 FQNNGV. The CDR3 contains 15 residues. The V end lost 1 base, the J end lost 0 bases, and 9 bases lay between the germline ends. CDR3 protein: CASSLGGRMNTEAFF. CDR3 DNA: TGTGCCAGCAGCTTAGGGGGCAGAATGAACACTGAAGCTTTCTTT. The full variable domain, its missing parts supplied by reference TRBV11-2 and TRBJ1-1, is EAGVAQSPRYKIIEKRQSVAFWCNPISGHATLYWYQQILGQGPKLLIQFQNNGVVDDSQLPKDRFSAERLKGVDSTLKIQPAKLEDSAVYLCASSLGGRMNTEAFFGQGTRLTVV.

The genes are TRBV10-2 and TRBJ2-7; D is perhaps TRBD2 (6 bases). CDR1 WSHSY and CDR2 SAAADI come from the germline V gene. Trimming removed 3 bases from V and 0 bases from J, with 15 bases in between. The length of the CDR3 is 16 residues. The CDR3 loop reads CASSESLRRDSYEQYF. The CDR3 nucleotides are TGCGCCAGCAGTGAATCTCTAAGGCGGGACTCCTACGAGCAGTACTTC.

The chain is built from TRBV7-6 and TRBJ1-1; a possible D gene is TRBD1 (5 bases). Per the germline V gene, CDR1 is SGHVS and CDR2 is FNYEAQ. V lost 1 base and J 1 base, leaving 7 bases between the germline ends. The CDR3 has 14 residues. The CDR3 loop reads CASSLGQRNTEAFF. In DNA, the CDR3 is TGTGCCAGCAGCTTAGGACAGCGGAACACTGAAGCTTTCTTT.

This chain joins TRBV2 and TRBJ2-5; D unresolved. Germline CDR1 is SNHLY and CDR2 is FYNNEI. Trimming left V 6 bases short and J 1 base short, with 15 bases between. This CDR3 is built from 15 residues. CDR3 sequence (DNA): TGTGCCAGCAGCGGAGCTCGGAAGATCCAAGAGACCCAGTACTTC. Residues: CASSGARKIQETQYF.

V usage is TRBV7-8 and J usage is TRBJ1-1; weak D call: TRBD1 (5 bases). The CDR3 totals 16 residues. V was cut by 2 bases and J by 4 bases, with 17 bases left in between. Germline values: CDR1 SGHVS, CDR2 FQNEAQ. CDR3 amino acids: CASSLFGGLGGTEAFF. DNA of the CDR3: TGTGCCAGCAGCTTATTCGGCGGTCTGGGGGGCACTGAAGCTTTCTTT.

This clone was recorded only once. The rearrangement joins TRBV28 to TRBJ2-6, with a weak D call TRBD2 (5 bases). The germline gives CDR1 MDHEN, CDR2 SYDVKM. Trimming took 6 bases from V and 0 from J, leaving 12 bases between them. This CDR3 contains 16 residues. DNA of the CDR3: TGTGCCAGCAGCTACTTTCGGGGCTCTGGGGCCAACGTCCTGACTTTC. Encoded protein: CASSYFRGSGANVLTF.

This clone was detected only a few times. J is TRBJ1-5 and V is TRBV29-1; D gene uncertain. Trimming cost V 2 bases and J 7 bases, with 12 bases left between them. CDR1 is SQVTM and CDR2 is ANQGSEA in the germline V gene. CDR3 length: 13 residues. The chain's CDR3 is CSVESASGQPQHF. The CDR3 region has the DNA TGCAGCGTTGAATCGGCTTCGGGGCAGCCCCAGCATTTT.

V and J are TRBV27 and TRBJ1-4; D not certain. From germline, CDR1 is MNHEY and CDR2 SMNVEV (reference sequence). V was trimmed by 8 bases and J by 4 bases, leaving 11 bases between them. CDR3 length: 13 residues. CDR3 sequence reads: CASSQRRNEKLFF. DNA of the CDR3: TGTGCCAGCTCGCAGCGCCGTAATGAAAAACTGTTTTTT.

The chain is built from TRBV28 and TRBJ1-2, with 11 bases aligning to TRBD1. The germline gives CDR1 MDHEN, CDR2 SYDVKM. Trimming removed 6 bases from V and 0 bases from J; junction bases left unmatched: 9. This CDR3 contains 17 residues. In DNA, the CDR3 is TGTGCCAGCAGACTCCTCGGACAGGGGGCCTCTAACTATGGCTACACCTTC. Translation gives CASRLLGQGASNYGYTF.

V gene TRBV29-1 combines with J gene TRBJ1-1; D call uncertain. The V gene's germline CDR1 is SQVTM and CDR2 ANQGSEA. This CDR3 spans 13 amino acids. Trimming pared 0 bases from V and 3 bases from J, leaving 8 bases between. The CDR3: CSVEDRRYTEAFF. The CDR3 coding sequence is TGCAGCGTTGAAGATCGGAGGTACACTGAAGCTTTCTTT.

The V call is TRBV25-1, the J call TRBJ1-3; TRBD1 matches 7 bases. Germline lookup yields CDR1 MGHDK and CDR2 SYGVNS. The CDR3 is 17 amino acids. V trimming: 3 bases; J trimming: 0 bases; junction bases outside the gene matches: 8. The CDR3, as DNA: TGTGCCAGCAGTGACGTGACAGGGCTAAGCTCTGGAAACACCATATATTTT. Translation: CASSDVTGLSSGNTIYF. The full variable domain, rest sourced from reference TRBV25-1 and TRBJ1-3, is EADIYQTPRYLVIGTGKKITLECSQTMGHDKMYWYQQDPGMELHLIHYSYGVNSTEKGDLSSESTVSRIRTEHFPLTLESARPSHTSQYLCASSDVTGLSSGNTIYFGEGSWLTVV.

The chain carries TRBV30 and TRBJ2-7; possible D gene TRBD1, 5 bases. This CDR3 has 15 residues. From germline, CDR1 is GTSNPN and CDR2 SVGIG (reference sequence). V was pared by 2 bases and J by 2 bases, with 16 bases between. The CDR3: CAWSLGQVTTYEQYF. The CDR3 bases are TGTGCCTGGAGTCTGGGGCAGGTCACTACCTACGAGCAGTACTTC.

V and J are TRBV7-9 and TRBJ1-2, with 12 bases that match TRBD1. V was pared by 5 bases and J by 7 bases, with 14 bases of the junction left unmatched. Germline values: CDR1 SEHNR, CDR2 FQNEAQ (reference sequence). This CDR3 contains 17 residues. The DNA for the CDR3 is TGTGCCAGCAGCCCCTTGCCCCCGGGACAGGGGGCTCTTGGCTACACCTTC. The encoded protein is CASSPLPPGQGALGYTF.

The chain links TRBV28 to TRBJ2-7; TRBD2 is a possible D gene (5 bases). V was cut by 7 bases and J by 4 bases, with 14 bases left in between. Per the germline V gene, CDR1 is MDHEN and CDR2 is SYDVKM. CDR3 size: 13 residues. In DNA, the CDR3 is TGTGCCAGCATTTTGAGATCGGGGTACGAGCAGTACTTC. It specifies CASILRSGYEQYF.

The V call is TRBV5-1, the J call TRBJ1-1, with D perhaps TRBD1 (6 bases). V was pared by 4 bases and J by 1 base, with 11 bases between. This CDR3 has 14 amino acids. Germline V gives CDR1 SGHRS, CDR2 YFSETQ. The CDR3 protein is CASSLTTGNTEAFF. Written as DNA, the CDR3 is TGCGCCAGCAGCCTAACGACAGGGAACACTGAAGCTTTCTTT. The full variable domain, in which reference TRBV5-1 and TRBJ1-1 provide the parts outside the CDR3, is KAGVTQTPRYLIKTRGQQVTLSCSPISGHRSVSWYQQTPGQGLQFLFEYFSETQRNKGNFPGRFSGRQFSNSRSEMNVSTLELGDSALYLCASSLTTGNTEAFFGQGTRLTVV.

V is TRBV27 and J is TRBJ2-7; 12 positions match TRBD2. Germline-derived CDR1 and CDR2 are MNHEY and SMNVEV (reference sequence). The length of the CDR3 is 17 residues. With V trimmed by 4 bases and J by 6 bases, 13 bases remained unmatched. CDR3 DNA sequence: TGTGCCAGCAGTTCCTACCCCTGGCTAGCGGGGGGGGGCGAGCAGTACTTC. Protein product: CASSSYPWLAGGGEQYF.

This chain connects TRBV5-1 to TRBJ1-2, with D perhaps TRBD1 (6 bases). The CDR3 is made up of 15 amino acids. Trimming removed 4 bases at V and 3 bases at J, with 16 bases between. Germline CDR1 reads SGHRS; CDR2 reads YFSETQ. The CDR3 loop reads CASSHQTGFDYGYTF. The CDR3 coding sequence is TGCGCCAGCAGCCATCAAACAGGGTTCGACTATGGCTACACCTTC. The whole variable domain, filled in from reference TRBV5-1 and TRBJ1-2, reads KAGVTQTPRYLIKTRGQQVTLSCSPISGHRSVSWYQQTPGQGLQFLFEYFSETQRNKGNFPGRFSGRQFSNSRSEMNVSTLELGDSALYLCASSHQTGFDYGYTFGSGTRLTVV.

The genes are TRBV10-1 and TRBJ2-1; 8 positions agree with TRBD2. Germline CDR1 is WNHNN and CDR2 is SYGVQD (reference sequence). The CDR3 length is 15 residues. Trimming cost V 3 bases and J 0 bases; bases outside gene matches: 1. The CDR3 loop reads CASSDSGASYNEQFF. The CDR3 coding sequence is TGCGCCAGCAGTGATAGCGGGGCCTCCTACAATGAGCAGTTCTTC.

The CDR3 here is CASSRSTGLNTGELFF. The CDR3 bases are TGCGCCAGCAGCCGTTCGACAGGCTTGAACACCGGGGAGCTGTTTTTT. The V call is TRBV5-1, the J call TRBJ2-2, with a weak D call TRBD1 (6 bases). This CDR3 comprises 16 residues. Germline V gene data show CDR1 as SGHRS and CDR2 as YFSETQ. Trimming took off 4 bases at V and 1 base at J, with 14 bases between the two ends.

This clone was counted once. This CDR3 is CASSLIVGQNTEAFF. CDR3 nucleotide sequence: TGTGCCAGCAGCTTGATTGTTGGCCAGAACACTGAAGCTTTCTTT. The chain links TRBV5-4 to TRBJ1-1; D call uncertain. V lost 1 base and J 1 base, leaving 11 bases between the germline ends. The germline gives CDR1 SGHNT, CDR2 YYREEE (reference sequence). CDR3 length equals 15 residues.